These T cell receptor beta chains were read from a single sample in a study of lymphopenia after photon versus proton radiotherapy. Profiled with immunoSEQ multiplex PCR; TCRdb holds only in-frame clones, not every one. The repertoire holds around 59,000 clones, approximately 84% seen once, with 2.1% in the top ten. The material sequenced was peripheral blood, taken from a patient treated with proton-based radiotherapy. The receptor source for this set is a man aged 55 to 70 with pancreatic cancer. CDR3s include the opening cysteine and the closing phenylalanine or tryptophan. D genes are given only for firm matches. The size of a clone is reported for some rows only, either as once, few or many, or as a class for expanded clones.

v_call	clone_size	d_call	cdr3_length	j_call	cdr3_aa	cdr3_nt
TRBV7-9	-	-	14	TRBJ2-2	CASSSQGPTGELFF	TGTGCCAGCAGCTCACAGGGTCCCACCGGGGAGCTGTTTTTT
TRBV29-1	-	TRBD1	12	TRBJ2-7	CSVRQGDNEQYF	TGCAGCGTTCGGCAGGGGGATAATGAGCAGTACTTC
TRBV28	-	-	14	TRBJ1-5	CASSFPLGEQPQHF	TGTGCCAGCAGTTTCCCCCTGGGGGAGCAGCCCCAGCATTTT
TRBV28	-	-	14	TRBJ1-1	CASSLEIRTPLSFF	TGTGCCAGCAGTTTAGAGATCAGGACGCCGTTATCTTTCTTT
TRBV28	-	-	13	TRBJ1-2	CATLRAGAFGYTF	TGTGCCACCCTCCGGGCAGGGGCTTTTGGCTACACCTTC
TRBV6-5	-	-	14	TRBJ1-1	CASSLRGGNTEAFF	TGTGCCAGCAGCCTCCGAGGGGGGAACACTGAAGCTTTCTTT
TRBV19	-	-	14	TRBJ2-2	CASMGAADTGELFF	TGTGCCAGTATGGGGGCCGCGGACACCGGGGAGCTGTTTTTT
TRBV20-1	-	-	10	TRBJ2-5	CSAMSETQYF	TGCAGTGCTATGTCAGAGACCCAGTACTTC
TRBV7-2	-	TRBD2	17	TRBJ2-7	CASSLAPPLAGGYEQYF	TGTGCCAGCAGCTTAGCTCCTCCCCTAGCGGGAGGGTACGAGCAGTACTTC
TRBV6-1	-	TRBD1	14	TRBJ2-1	CAALGQAKYNEQFF	TGTGCCGCCCTGGGACAGGCGAAATACAATGAGCAGTTCTTC
TRBV2	-	-	17	TRBJ2-7	CASSDPLIRVFTYEQYF	TGTGCCAGCAGTGATCCTCTGATAAGGGTCTTTACCTACGAGCAGTACTTC
TRBV27	-	-	12	TRBJ2-7	CASRDRSYEQYF	TGTGCCAGCAGGGACAGATCCTACGAGCAGTACTTC
TRBV19	once	-	13	TRBJ2-5	CASSIQGQETQYF	TGTGCCAGTAGTATACAGGGTCAAGAGACCCAGTACTTC
TRBV28	-	TRBD1	14	TRBJ2-7	CASSFSGQAYEQYF	TGTGCCAGCAGTTTTTCGGGACAGGCCTACGAGCAGTACTTC
TRBV13	-	-	12	TRBJ2-7	CASSLRQYEQYF	TGTGCCAGCAGCTTAAGACAGTACGAGCAGTACTTC
TRBV5-6	-	TRBD2	15	TRBJ2-3	CASSFRTSGTDTQYF	TGTGCCAGCAGCTTTAGGACTAGCGGCACAGATACGCAGTATTTT
TRBV27	-	-	14	TRBJ1-1	CASRTDLMNTEAFF	TGTGCCAGCAGGACAGATTTAATGAACACTGAAGCTTTCTTT
TRBV18	-	TRBD1	14	TRBJ1-6	CASSPDRGNSPLHF	TGTGCCAGCTCACCGGACAGGGGGAATTCACCCCTCCACTTT
TRBV5-1	-	TRBD2	14	TRBJ2-1	CASSPGGAYNEQFF	TGCGCCAGCAGCCCGGGGGGAGCATACAATGAGCAGTTCTTC
TRBV19	-	TRBD1	13	TRBJ1-4	CASRQPGQRILFF	TGTGCCAGTAGGCAACCGGGACAGCGGATACTGTTTTTT
TRBV6-6	-	-	15	TRBJ2-2	CASSSLSDPTGELFF	TGTGCCAGCAGTTCCCTATCAGACCCCACCGGGGAGCTGTTTTTT
TRBV19	-	-	15	TRBJ1-4	CASKPGGRANEKLFF	TGTGCCAGTAAGCCCGGGGGTAGAGCTAATGAAAAACTGTTTTTT
TRBV9	-	TRBD1	15	TRBJ2-3	CASSPRTGGTDTQYF	TGTGCCAGCAGCCCGCGGACAGGGGGAACAGATACGCAGTATTTT
TRBV6-1	-	-	16	TRBJ2-1	CASSEEGLPRGNEQFF	TGTGCCAGCAGTGAAGAAGGACTACCCCGGGGCAATGAGCAGTTCTTC
TRBV6-1	once	-	13	TRBJ1-2	CASSEGRAWGYTF	TGTGCCAGCAGTGAGGGCAGGGCTTGGGGCTACACCTTC
TRBV6-1	-	-	17	TRBJ2-3	CASSEGLGTLGTDTQYF	TGTGCCAGCAGTGAAGGTTTAGGAACCCTGGGCACAGATACGCAGTATTTT
TRBV11-3	-	-	15	TRBJ2-5	CASSLRVGSGETQYF	TGTGCCAGCAGCTTGCGGGTGGGGTCTGGAGAGACCCAGTACTTC
TRBV5-4	-	TRBD2	13	TRBJ2-3	CASSLAGVYTQYF	TGTGCCAGCAGCCTAGCGGGAGTATATACGCAGTATTTT
TRBV7-9	-	TRBD1	14	TRBJ2-5	CASTKDRGQETQYF	TGTGCCAGCACCAAGGACAGGGGGCAAGAGACCCAGTACTTC
TRBV6-1	-	TRBD2	15	TRBJ2-1	CASSALGRGYNEQFF	TGTGCCAGCAGTGCCTTAGGGCGGGGGTACAATGAGCAGTTCTTC
TRBV28	-	-	15	TRBJ1-4	CASSPPRAGSEKLFF	TGTGCCAGCAGCCCCCCCCGAGCAGGATCCGAAAAACTGTTTTTT
TRBV13	-	TRBD2	15	TRBJ2-1	CASNAWTSGYNEQFF	TGTGCCAGCAACGCCTGGACTAGCGGTTACAATGAGCAGTTCTTC
TRBV15	-	-	14	TRBJ2-7	CATSREPTSYEQYF	TGTGCCACCAGCAGAGAGCCCACGTCCTACGAGCAGTACTTC
TRBV28	-	TRBD1	15	TRBJ1-3	CASTRRQGGGNTIYF	TGTGCCAGCACCAGACGACAGGGAGGTGGAAACACCATATATTTT
TRBV30	-	-	15	TRBJ2-3	CAWDPGGASTDTQYF	TGTGCCTGGGACCCTGGCGGGGCCAGCACAGATACGCAGTATTTT
TRBV28	-	TRBD1	16	TRBJ2-5	CASSFSGTGSQETQYF	TGTGCCAGCAGTTTTTCCGGGACAGGGAGTCAAGAGACCCAGTACTTC
TRBV2	-	-	16	TRBJ2-7	CASSARQPLSSYEQYF	TGTGCCAGCAGTGCCAGACAGCCCCTGAGCTCCTACGAGCAGTACTTC
TRBV7-2	-	-	15	TRBJ2-7	CASSLRAGGSYEQYF	TGTGCCAGCAGCTTAAGAGCAGGGGGGTCCTACGAGCAGTACTTC
TRBV19	-	-	13	TRBJ1-1	CASSGAVVTEAFF	TGTGCCAGTAGTGGCGCGGTGGTTACTGAAGCTTTCTTT
TRBV19	-	-	14	TRBJ1-1	CASSMHRIGTEAFF	TGTGCCAGTAGTATGCATAGGATCGGCACTGAAGCTTTCTTT
TRBV19	-	TRBD1	15	TRBJ1-2	CASSSGTGVLAGYTF	TGTGCCAGTAGCAGCGGGACAGGAGTATTGGCTGGCTACACCTTC